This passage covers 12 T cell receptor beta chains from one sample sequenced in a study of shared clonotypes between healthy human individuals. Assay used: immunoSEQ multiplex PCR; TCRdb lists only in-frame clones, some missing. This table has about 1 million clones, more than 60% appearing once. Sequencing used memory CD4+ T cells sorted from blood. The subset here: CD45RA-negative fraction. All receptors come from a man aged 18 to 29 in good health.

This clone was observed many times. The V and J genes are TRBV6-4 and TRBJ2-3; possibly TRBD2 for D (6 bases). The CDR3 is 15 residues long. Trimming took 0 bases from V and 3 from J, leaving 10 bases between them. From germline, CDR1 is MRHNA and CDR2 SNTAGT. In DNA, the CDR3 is TGTGCCAGCAGTGACTCGACGGGAGCTACAGATACGCAGTATTTT. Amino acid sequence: CASSDSTGATDTQYF.

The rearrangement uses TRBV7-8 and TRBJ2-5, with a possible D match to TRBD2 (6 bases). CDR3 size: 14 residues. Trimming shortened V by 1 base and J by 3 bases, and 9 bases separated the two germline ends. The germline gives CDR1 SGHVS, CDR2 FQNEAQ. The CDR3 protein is CASSLGTTKETQYF. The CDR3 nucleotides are TGTGCCAGCAGCTTAGGGACTACAAAAGAGACCCAGTACTTC.

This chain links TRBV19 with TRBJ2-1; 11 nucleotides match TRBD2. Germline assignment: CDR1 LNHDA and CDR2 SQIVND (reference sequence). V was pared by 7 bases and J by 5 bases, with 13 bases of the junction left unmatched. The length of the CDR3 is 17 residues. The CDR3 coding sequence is TGTGCCAGTATGGAGGGTAGCGGGAGGGTCGAGCACAATGAGCAGTTCTTC. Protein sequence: CASMEGSGRVEHNEQFF. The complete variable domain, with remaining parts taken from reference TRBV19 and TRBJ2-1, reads DGGITQSPKYLFRKEGQNVTLSCEQNLNHDAMYWYRQDPGQGLRLIYYSQIVNDFQKGDIAEGYSVSREKKESFPLTVTSAQKNPTAFYLCASMEGSGRVEHNEQFFGPGTRLTVL.

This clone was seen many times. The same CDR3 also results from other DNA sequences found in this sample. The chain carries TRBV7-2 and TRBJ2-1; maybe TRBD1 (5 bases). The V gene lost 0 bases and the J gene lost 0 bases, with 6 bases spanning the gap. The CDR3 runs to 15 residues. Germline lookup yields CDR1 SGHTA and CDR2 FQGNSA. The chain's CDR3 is CASSLAQGSYNEQFF. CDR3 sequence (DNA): TGTGCCAGCAGCTTAGCCCAGGGCTCCTACAATGAGCAGTTCTTC. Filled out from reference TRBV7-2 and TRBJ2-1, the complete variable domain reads GAGVSQSPSNKVTEKGKDVELRCDPISGHTALYWYRQSLGQGLEFLIYFQGNSAPDKSGLPSDRFSAERTGGSVSTLTIQRTQQEDSAVYLCASSLAQGSYNEQFFGPGTRLTVL.

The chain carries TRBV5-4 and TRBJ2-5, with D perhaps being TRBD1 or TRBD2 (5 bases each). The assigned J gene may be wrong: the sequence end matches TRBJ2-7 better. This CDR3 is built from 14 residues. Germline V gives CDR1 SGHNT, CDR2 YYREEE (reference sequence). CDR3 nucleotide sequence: TGTGCCAGCAGCCCCGAGGGGTTCGCCTACGAGCAGTACTTC. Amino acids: CASSPEGFAYEQYF.

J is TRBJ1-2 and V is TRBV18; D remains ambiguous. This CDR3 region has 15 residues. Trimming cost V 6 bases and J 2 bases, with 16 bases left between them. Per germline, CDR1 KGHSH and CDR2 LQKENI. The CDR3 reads CASSSLLSENYGYTF. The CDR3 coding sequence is TGTGCCAGCTCGAGCCTCTTGTCGGAAAACTATGGCTACACCTTC.

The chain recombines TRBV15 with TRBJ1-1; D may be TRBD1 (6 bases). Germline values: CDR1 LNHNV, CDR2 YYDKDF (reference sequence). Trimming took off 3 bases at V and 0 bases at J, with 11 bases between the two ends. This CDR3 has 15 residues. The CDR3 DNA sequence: TGTGCCACCAGCAGCACCGGACAGATGAACACTGAAGCTTTCTTT. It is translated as CATSSTGQMNTEAFF. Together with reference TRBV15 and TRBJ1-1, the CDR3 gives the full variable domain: DAMVIQNPRYQVTQFGKPVTLSCSQTLNHNVMYWYQQKSSQAPKLLFHYYDKDFNNEADTPDNFQSRRPNTSFCFLDIRSPGLGDTAMYLCATSSTGQMNTEAFFGQGTRLTVV.

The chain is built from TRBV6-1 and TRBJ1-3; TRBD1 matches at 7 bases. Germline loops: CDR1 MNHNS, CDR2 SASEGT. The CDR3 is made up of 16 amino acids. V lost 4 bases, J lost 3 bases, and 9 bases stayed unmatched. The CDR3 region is CASSGLQGKGGNTIYF. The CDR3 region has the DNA TGTGCCAGCAGTGGATTACAGGGGAAGGGTGGAAACACCATATATTTT.

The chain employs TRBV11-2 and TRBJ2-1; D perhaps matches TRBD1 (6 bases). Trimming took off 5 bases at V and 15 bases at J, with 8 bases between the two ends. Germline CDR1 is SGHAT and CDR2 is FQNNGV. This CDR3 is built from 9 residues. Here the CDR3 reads CASSPTGFF. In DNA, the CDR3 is TGTGCCAGCAGCCCGACAGGGTTCTTC.

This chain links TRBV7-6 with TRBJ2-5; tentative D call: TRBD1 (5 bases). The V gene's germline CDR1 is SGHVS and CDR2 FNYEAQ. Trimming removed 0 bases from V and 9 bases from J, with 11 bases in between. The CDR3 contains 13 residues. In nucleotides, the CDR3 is TGTGCCAGCAGCTTAGCGGAAGGGGCGGCCCAGTACTTC. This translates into CASSLAEGAAQYF. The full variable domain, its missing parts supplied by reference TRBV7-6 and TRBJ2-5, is GAGVSQSPRYKVTKRGQDVALRCDPISGHVSLYWYRQALGQGPEFLTYFNYEAQQDKSGLPNDRFSAERPEGSISTLTIQRTEQRDSAMYRCASSLAEGAAQYFGPGTRLLVL.

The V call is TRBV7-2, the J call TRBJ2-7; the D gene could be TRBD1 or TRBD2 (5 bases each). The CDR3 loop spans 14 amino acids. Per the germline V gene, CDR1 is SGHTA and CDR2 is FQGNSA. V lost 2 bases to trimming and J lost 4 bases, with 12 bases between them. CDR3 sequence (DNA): TGTGCCAGCAGCTTAATGAGGGGAAATTACGAGCAGTACTTC. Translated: CASSLMRGNYEQYF.

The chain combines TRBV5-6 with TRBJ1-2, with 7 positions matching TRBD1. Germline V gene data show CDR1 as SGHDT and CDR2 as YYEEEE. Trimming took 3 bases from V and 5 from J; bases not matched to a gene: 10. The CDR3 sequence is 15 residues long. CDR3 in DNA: TGTGCCAGCAGCTCACCCCAGGGGGTTGGGTATGGCTACACCTTC. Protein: CASSSPQGVGYGYTF. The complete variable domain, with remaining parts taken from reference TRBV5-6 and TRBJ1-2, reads DAGVTQSPTHLIKTRGQQVTLRCSPKSGHDTVSWYQQALGQGPQFIFQYYEEEERQRGNFPDRFSGHQFPNYSSELNVNALLLGDSALYLCASSSPQGVGYGYTFGSGTRLTVV.